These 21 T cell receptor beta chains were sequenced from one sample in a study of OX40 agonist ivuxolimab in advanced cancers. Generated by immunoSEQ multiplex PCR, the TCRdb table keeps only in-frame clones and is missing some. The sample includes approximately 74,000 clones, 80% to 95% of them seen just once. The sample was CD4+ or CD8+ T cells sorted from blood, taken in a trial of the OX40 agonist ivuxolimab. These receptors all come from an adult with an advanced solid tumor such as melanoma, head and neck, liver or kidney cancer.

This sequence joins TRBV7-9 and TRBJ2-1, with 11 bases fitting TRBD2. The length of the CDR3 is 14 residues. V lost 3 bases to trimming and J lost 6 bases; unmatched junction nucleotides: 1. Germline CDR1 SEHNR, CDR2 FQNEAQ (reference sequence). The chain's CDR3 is CASSFSGRANEQFF. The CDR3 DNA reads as TGTGCCAGCAGCTTTAGCGGGAGGGCCAATGAGCAGTTCTTC.

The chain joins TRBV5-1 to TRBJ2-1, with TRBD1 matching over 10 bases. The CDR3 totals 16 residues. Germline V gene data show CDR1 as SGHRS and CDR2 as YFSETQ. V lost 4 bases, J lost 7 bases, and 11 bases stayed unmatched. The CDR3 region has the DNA TGCGCCAGCAGCCCAACACCGGGACAGGGGAATAATGAGCAGTTCTTC. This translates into CASSPTPGQGNNEQFF.

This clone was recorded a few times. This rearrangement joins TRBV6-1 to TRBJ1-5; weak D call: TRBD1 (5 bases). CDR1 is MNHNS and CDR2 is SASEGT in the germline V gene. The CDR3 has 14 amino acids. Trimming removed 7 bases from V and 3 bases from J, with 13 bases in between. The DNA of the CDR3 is TGTGCCAGCATCCTTGACAGATTCAATCAGCCCCAGCATTTT. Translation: CASILDRFNQPQHF.

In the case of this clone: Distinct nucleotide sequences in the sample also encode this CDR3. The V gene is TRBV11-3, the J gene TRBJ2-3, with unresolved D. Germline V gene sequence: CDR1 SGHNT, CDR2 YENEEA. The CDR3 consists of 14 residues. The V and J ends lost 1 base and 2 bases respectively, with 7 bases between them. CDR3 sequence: CASSLGGLTDTQYF. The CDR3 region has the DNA TGTGCCAGCAGCTTAGGTGGCCTCACAGATACGCAGTATTTT.

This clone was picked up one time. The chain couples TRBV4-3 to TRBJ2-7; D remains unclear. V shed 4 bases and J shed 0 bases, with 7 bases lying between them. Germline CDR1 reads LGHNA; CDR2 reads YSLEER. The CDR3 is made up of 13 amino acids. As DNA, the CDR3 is TGCGCCAGCAGCCGTTCGTACTCCTACGAGCAGTACTTC. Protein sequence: CASSRSYSYEQYF.

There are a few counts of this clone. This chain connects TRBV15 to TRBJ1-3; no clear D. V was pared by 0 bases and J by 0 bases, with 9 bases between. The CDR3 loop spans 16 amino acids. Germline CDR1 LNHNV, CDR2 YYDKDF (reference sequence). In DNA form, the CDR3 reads TGTGCCACCAGCAGAGAAATGTCAGCCTCTGGAAACACCATATATTTT. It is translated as CATSREMSASGNTIYF.

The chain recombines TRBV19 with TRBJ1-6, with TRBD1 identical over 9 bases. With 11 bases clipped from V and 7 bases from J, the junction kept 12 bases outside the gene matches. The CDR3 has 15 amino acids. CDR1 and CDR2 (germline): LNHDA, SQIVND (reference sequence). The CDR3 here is CAAATTGQGNSPLHF. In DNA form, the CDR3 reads TGTGCCGCCGCCACGACAGGACAGGGGAATTCACCCCTCCACTTT.

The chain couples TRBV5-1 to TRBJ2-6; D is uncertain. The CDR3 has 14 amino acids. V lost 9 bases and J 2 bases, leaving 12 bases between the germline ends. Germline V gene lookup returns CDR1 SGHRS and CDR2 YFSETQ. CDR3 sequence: CATTGSPGANVLTF. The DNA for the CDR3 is TGCGCCACCACCGGGTCTCCTGGGGCCAACGTCCTGACTTTC.

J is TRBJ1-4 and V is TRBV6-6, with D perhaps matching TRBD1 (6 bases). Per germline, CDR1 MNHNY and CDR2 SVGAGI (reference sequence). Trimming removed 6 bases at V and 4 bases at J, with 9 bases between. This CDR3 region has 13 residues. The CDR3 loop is CASSGQLNEKLFF. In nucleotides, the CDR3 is TGTGCCAGCAGCGGACAGCTTAATGAAAAACTGTTTTTT.

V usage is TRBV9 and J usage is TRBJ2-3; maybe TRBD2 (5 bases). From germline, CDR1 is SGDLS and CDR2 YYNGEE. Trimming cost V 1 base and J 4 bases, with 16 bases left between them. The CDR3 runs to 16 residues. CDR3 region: CASSVSRVGVADTQYF. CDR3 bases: TGTGCCAGCAGCGTATCCCGGGTGGGAGTTGCAGATACGCAGTATTTT. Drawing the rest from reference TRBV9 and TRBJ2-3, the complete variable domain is DSGVTQTPKHLITATGQRVTLRCSPRSGDLSVYWYQQSLDQGLQFLIQYYNGEERAKGNILERFSAQQFPDLHSELNLSSLELGDSALYFCASSVSRVGVADTQYFGPGTRLTVL.

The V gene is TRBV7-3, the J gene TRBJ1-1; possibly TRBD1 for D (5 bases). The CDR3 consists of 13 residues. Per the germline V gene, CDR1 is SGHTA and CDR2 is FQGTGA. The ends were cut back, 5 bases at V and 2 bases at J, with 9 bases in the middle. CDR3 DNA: TGTGCCAGCAGCCGACAGTCCAACACTGAAGCTTTCTTT. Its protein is CASSRQSNTEAFF. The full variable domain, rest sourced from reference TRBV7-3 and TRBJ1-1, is GAGVSQTPSNKVTEKGKYVELRCDPISGHTALYWYRQSLGQGPEFLIYFQGTGAADDSGLPNDRFFAVRPEGSVSTLKIQRTERGDSAVYLCASSRQSNTEAFFGQGTRLTVV.

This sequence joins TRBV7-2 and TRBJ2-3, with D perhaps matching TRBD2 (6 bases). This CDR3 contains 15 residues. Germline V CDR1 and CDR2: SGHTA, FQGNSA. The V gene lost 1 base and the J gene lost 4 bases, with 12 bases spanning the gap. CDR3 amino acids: CASSLEPGVPDTQYF. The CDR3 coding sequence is TGTGCCAGCAGCTTAGAACCGGGAGTCCCAGATACGCAGTATTTT.

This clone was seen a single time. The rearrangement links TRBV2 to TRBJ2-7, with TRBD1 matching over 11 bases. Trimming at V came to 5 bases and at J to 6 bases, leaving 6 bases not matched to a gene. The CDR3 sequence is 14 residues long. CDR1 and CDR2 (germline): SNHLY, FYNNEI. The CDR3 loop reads CASSRTGGISEQYF. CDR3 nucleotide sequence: TGTGCCAGCAGTCGGACAGGGGGCATCAGCGAGCAGTACTTC.

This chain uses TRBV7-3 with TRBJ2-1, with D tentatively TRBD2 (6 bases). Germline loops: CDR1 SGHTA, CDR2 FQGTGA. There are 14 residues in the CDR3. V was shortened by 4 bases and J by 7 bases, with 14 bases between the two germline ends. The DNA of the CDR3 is TGTGCCAGCAGCTCCCTCGGGGGAGTGAATGAGCAGTTCTTC. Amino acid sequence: CASSSLGGVNEQFF.

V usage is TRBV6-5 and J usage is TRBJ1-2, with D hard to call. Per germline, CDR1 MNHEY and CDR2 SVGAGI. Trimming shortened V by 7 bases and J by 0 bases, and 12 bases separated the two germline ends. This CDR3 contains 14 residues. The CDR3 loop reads CASNLPGTNYGYTF. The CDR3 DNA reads TGTGCCAGCAACCTGCCGGGAACTAACTATGGCTACACCTTC.

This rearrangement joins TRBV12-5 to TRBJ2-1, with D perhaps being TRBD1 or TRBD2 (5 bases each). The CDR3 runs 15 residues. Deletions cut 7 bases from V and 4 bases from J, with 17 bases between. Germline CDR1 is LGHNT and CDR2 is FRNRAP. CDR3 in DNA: TGTGCTAGTGCCTCCGGGACCGCGGGTTACAATGAGCAGTTCTTC. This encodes CASASGTAGYNEQFF.

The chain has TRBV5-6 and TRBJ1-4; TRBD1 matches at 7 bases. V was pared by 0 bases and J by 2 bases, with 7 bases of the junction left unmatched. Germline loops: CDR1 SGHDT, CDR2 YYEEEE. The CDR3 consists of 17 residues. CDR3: CASSLGRQGITNEKLFF. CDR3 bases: TGTGCCAGCAGCTTGGGGAGACAGGGTATTACTAATGAAAAACTGTTTTTT.

The CDR3 protein is CASSELNSPLHF. The CDR3 DNA is TGTGCCAGCAGCGAATTAAATTCACCCCTCCACTTT. J is TRBJ1-6 and V is TRBV9; D is ambiguous. CDR3 length: 12 residues. Germline loops: CDR1 SGDLS, CDR2 YYNGEE. V was cut by 3 bases and J by 7 bases, with 5 bases left in between.

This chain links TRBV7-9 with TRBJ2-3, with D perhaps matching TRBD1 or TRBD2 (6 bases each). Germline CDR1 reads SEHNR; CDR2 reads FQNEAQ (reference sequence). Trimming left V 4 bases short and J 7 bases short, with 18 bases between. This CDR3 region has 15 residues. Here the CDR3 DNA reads TGTGCCAGCAGCTCACCCACGGGACGGGGGCATACGCAGTATTTT. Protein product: CASSSPTGRGHTQYF.

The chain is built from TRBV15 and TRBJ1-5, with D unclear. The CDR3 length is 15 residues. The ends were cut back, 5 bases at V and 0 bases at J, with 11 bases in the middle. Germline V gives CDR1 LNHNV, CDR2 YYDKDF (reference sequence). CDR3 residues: CATSSDGYSNQPQHF. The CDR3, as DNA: TGTGCCACCAGCTCCGACGGTTATAGCAATCAGCCCCAGCATTTT.

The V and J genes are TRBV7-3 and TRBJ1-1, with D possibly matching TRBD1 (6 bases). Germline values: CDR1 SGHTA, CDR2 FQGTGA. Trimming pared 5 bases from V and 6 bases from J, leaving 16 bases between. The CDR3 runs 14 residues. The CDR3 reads CASSPEGGRAEAFF. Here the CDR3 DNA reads TGTGCCAGCAGCCCCGAGGGGGGGAGGGCTGAAGCTTTCTTT.